Following are 9 T cell receptor beta chains from one sample sequenced in a study of control samples from healthy donors and cancer patients. Method: immunoSEQ multiplex PCR; TCRdb's copy keeps in-frame clones and lacks some. The data show roughly 80,000 clones, with approximately 92% seen just once and nearly 6% held by the top ten. The sequencing sample was made of blood. The receptor set was obtained from a woman aged 60-75 years in good health.

In DNA, the CDR3 is TGTGCCAGCAGCTTAGGGGCGACGGGCGGTTCGCAGTATTTT. This translates into CASSLGATGGSQYF. The V call is TRBV11-2, the J call TRBJ2-3; D gene ambiguous. V was pared by 1 base and J by 10 bases, with 15 bases between. CDR1 is SGHAT, CDR2 FQNNGV, per germline. The CDR3 runs to 14 residues.

This sequence joins TRBV3-1 (or the pseudogene TRBV3-2) and TRBJ2-3, with D perhaps matching TRBD2 (6 bases). This CDR3 contains 15 residues. Germline V gives CDR1 LGHDT, CDR2 YNNKEL (reference sequence). V lost 2 bases and J lost 0, with 9 bases in between. The CDR3 coding sequence is TGTGCCAGCAGCCAAAGGCGGGGAAGCACAGATACGCAGTATTTT. Translated, it gives CASSQRRGSTDTQYF.

This rearrangement joins TRBV7-2 to TRBJ1-1; 8 positions match TRBD1. This CDR3 spans 15 amino acids. Germline V gives CDR1 SGHTA, CDR2 FQGNSA. J gave up 1 base and V 3 bases, and 4 bases lay outside the gene matches. CDR3 coding DNA: TGTGCCAGCAGCTTCTCCGGGACAGGGAACACTGAAGCTTTCTTT. Protein: CASSFSGTGNTEAFF.

V usage is TRBV5-8 and J usage is TRBJ2-5; TRBD1 aligns across 11 bases. Germline lookup yields CDR1 SGHTS and CDR2 YDEGEE. The V segment lost 4 bases and the J segment 6 bases; nucleotides outside the gene matches: 8. This CDR3 spans 15 amino acids. This CDR3 reads CASSERTGGHKTQYF. The CDR3 bases are TGTGCCAGCAGCGAACGGACAGGGGGCCACAAGACCCAGTACTTC.

J is TRBJ2-7 and V is TRBV30; a weak D match, TRBD1 (7 bases). Germline CDR1 GTSNPN, CDR2 SVGIG (reference sequence). The CDR3 has 13 amino acids. Trimming removed 4 bases from V and 4 bases from J, with 14 bases in between. CDR3 sequence reads: CAWKGAGTYEQYF. The CDR3, as DNA: TGTGCCTGGAAGGGGGCAGGGACTTACGAGCAGTACTTC.

This sequence joins TRBV28 and TRBJ1-3, with D unresolved. Germline V CDR1 and CDR2: MDHEN, SYDVKM. The CDR3 spans 14 residues. The ends were cut back, 6 bases at V and 7 bases at J, with 16 bases in the middle. For the CDR3, the DNA is TGTGCCAGCAGCCGTAACGGACTGGGGAACACCATATATTTT. Amino acid sequence: CASSRNGLGNTIYF.

The chain carries TRBV9 and TRBJ2-5, with D unresolved. This CDR3 has 13 amino acids. Germline V CDR1 and CDR2: SGDLS, YYNGEE. V lost 0 bases to trimming and J lost 4 bases, with 7 bases between them. The DNA of the CDR3 is TGTGCCAGCAGCGTAGACGCAGGAGAGACCCAGTACTTC. Translation gives CASSVDAGETQYF.

The chain carries TRBV30 and TRBJ2-1; no firm D call. Germline lookup yields CDR1 GTSNPN and CDR2 SVGIG (reference sequence). The V end lost 4 bases, the J end lost 4 bases, and 8 bases lay between the germline ends. The length of the CDR3 is 12 residues. The CDR3 nucleotides are TGTGCCTGGACCACCCAGTACAATGAGCAGTTCTTC. It specifies CAWTTQYNEQFF.

Turning to this clone: Relative to the germline gene, one junction end is altered; a read error may explain this. This chain connects TRBV4-1 to TRBJ1-4; no firm D call. Germline V gene sequence: CDR1 MGHRA, CDR2 YSYEKL. The CDR3 has 17 amino acids. The CDR3 nucleotides are TGCGCCAGCAGCGAAGAAAGGGCCAGTACAACTAATGAAAAACTGTTTTTT. Protein product: CASSEERASTTNEKLFF.